Listed here are 14 T cell receptor beta chains from one sample, sequenced in a study of OX40 agonist ivuxolimab in advanced cancers. The data were produced by immunoSEQ multiplex PCR, yet TCRdb's version contains in-frame clones alone and is incomplete. The data hold around 66,000 clones, with 87% observed a single time. This material consisted of CD4+ or CD8+ T cells sorted from blood, taken in a trial of the OX40 agonist ivuxolimab. These receptors were obtained from an adult with an advanced solid tumor such as melanoma, head and neck, liver or kidney cancer.

The chain couples TRBV28 to TRBJ2-7; D is uncertain. V was clipped by 5 bases and J by 2 bases, with 10 bases between them. The CDR3 totals 13 residues. Germline loops: CDR1 MDHEN, CDR2 SYDVKM. This chain's CDR3 is CASSPLDAYEQYF. The DNA for the CDR3 is TGTGCCAGCAGTCCCTTGGATGCCTACGAGCAGTACTTC.

The chain joins TRBV5-5 to TRBJ2-5; no clear D. Germline V gene sequence: CDR1 SGHKS, CDR2 YYEKEE (reference sequence). Trimming took off 3 bases at V and 5 bases at J, with 8 bases between the two ends. The CDR3 contains 12 residues. The CDR3 loop reads CASSYGPETQYF. The CDR3 bases are TGTGCCAGCAGCTATGGACCCGAGACCCAGTACTTC.

The genes are TRBV28 and TRBJ2-2; D not resolved. The V gene lost 7 bases and the J gene lost 6 bases, with 9 bases spanning the gap. The length of the CDR3 is 12 residues. Germline lookup yields CDR1 MDHEN and CDR2 SYDVKM. CDR3 nucleotides: TGTGCCAGCACCCGAAGGGCCGGGGAGCTGTTTTTT. Amino acid sequence: CASTRRAGELFF. Complete variable domain (other parts from reference TRBV28 and TRBJ2-2): DVKVTQSSRYLVKRTGEKVFLECVQDMDHENMFWYRQDPGLGLRLIYFSYDVKMKEKGDIPEGYSVSREKKERFSLILESASTNQTSMYLCASTRRAGELFFGEGSRLTVL.

This clone was detected a few times. The genes are TRBV28 and TRBJ1-5, with D possibly being TRBD1 (6 bases). The length of the CDR3 is 14 residues. CDR1 is MDHEN and CDR2 is SYDVKM in the germline V gene. Trimming pared 6 bases from V and 3 bases from J, leaving 12 bases between. The CDR3 DNA sequence: TGTGCCAGCAGCCAGGACAGTGCCAATCAGCCCCAGCATTTT. Translated: CASSQDSANQPQHF.

The V and J genes are TRBV7-3 and TRBJ2-5; maybe TRBD2 (5 bases). V was shortened by 3 bases and J by 0 bases, with 5 bases between the two germline ends. The CDR3 length is 13 residues. Germline values: CDR1 SGHTA, CDR2 FQGTGA. As DNA, the CDR3 is TGTGCCAGCAGCTTGGGAGACCAAGAGACCCAGTACTTC. Its translation: CASSLGDQETQYF.

The chain carries TRBV7-8 and TRBJ1-3, with D possibly matching TRBD1 (6 bases). CDR1 is SGHVS, CDR2 FQNEAQ, per germline. The germline V and J ends were trimmed by 4 bases and 0 bases, with 13 bases remaining between them. CDR3 length: 16 amino acids. The CDR3 loop reads CASSSRTDNSGNTIYF. In DNA, the CDR3 is TGTGCCAGCAGCTCCCGGACAGACAACTCTGGAAACACCATATATTTT.

The chain combines TRBV5-4 with TRBJ1-1; the match to TRBD1 covers 10 bases. CDR1 is SGHNT and CDR2 is YYREEE in the germline V gene (reference sequence). V trimming: 4 bases; J trimming: 5 bases; junction bases outside the gene matches: 5. The CDR3 has 14 residues. DNA for the CDR3: TGTGCCAGCAGCCGACCGGACAGGGGGACTGAAGCTTTCTTT. It translates to CASSRPDRGTEAFF.

J is TRBJ2-5 and V is TRBV6-1; 8 nucleotides align to TRBD1. V lost 4 bases and J lost 0; bases outside the gene matches: 4. The CDR3 runs to 15 residues. Germline V gene sequence: CDR1 MNHNS, CDR2 SASEGT. Here the CDR3 DNA reads TGTGCCAGCAGTGGCAAACAGGGGGACCAAGAGACCCAGTACTTC. The encoded protein is CASSGKQGDQETQYF.

V and J are TRBV13 and TRBJ2-7; unclear D gene. V lost 6 bases to trimming and J lost 1 base, with 13 bases between them. The CDR3 contains 14 residues. In germline, CDR1 is PRHDT, CDR2 FYEKMQ (reference sequence). CDR3 nucleotide sequence: TGTGCCAGCAGAGTTTTGGCAGGTTCCTACGAGCAGTACTTC. Its translation: CASRVLAGSYEQYF.

This clone was seen a handful of times. This rearrangement joins TRBV11-2 to TRBJ1-6, with 8 bases lining up with TRBD1. The germline V gene encodes CDR1 SGHAT and CDR2 FQNNGV. V trimming: 0 bases; J trimming: 8 bases; junction bases outside the gene matches: 18. This CDR3 is 20 amino acids long. The CDR3 loop reads CASSLDVTGGRRGGDSPLHF. As DNA, the CDR3 is TGTGCCAGCAGCTTAGACGTAACAGGGGGACGCCGGGGCGGGGATTCACCCCTCCACTTT.

The J gene is TRBJ2-1, the V gene TRBV11-1; no definite D call. The CDR3 is 17 amino acids. CDR1 and CDR2 (germline): SGHAT, FQDESV (reference sequence). The V end was cut by 0 bases, the J end by 0 bases, with 12 bases between. The CDR3 DNA sequence: TGTGCCAGCAGCTTAGCCATCGTAAAGAGCTCCTACAATGAGCAGTTCTTC. It yields the protein CASSLAIVKSSYNEQFF.

This CDR3 is CASSLGGAMAEAFF. CDR3 in DNA: TGTGCCAGCAGCTTGGGGGGGGCAATGGCTGAAGCTTTCTTT. The V call is TRBV5-8, the J call TRBJ1-1; TRBD1 is a possible D gene (6 bases). Trimming cost V 0 bases and J 6 bases, with 12 bases left between them. This CDR3 spans 14 amino acids. Germline V gene sequence: CDR1 SGHTS, CDR2 YDEGEE.

The chain links TRBV19 to TRBJ1-4; D unresolved. Germline V gives CDR1 LNHDA, CDR2 SQIVND (reference sequence). The V and J ends lost 5 bases and 0 bases respectively, with 19 bases between them. The CDR3 is 18 residues long. CDR3 nucleotide sequence: TGTGCCAGTAGTCCTTCCTATCCCCCATTAACAACTAATGAAAAACTGTTTTTT. It codes for CASSPSYPPLTTNEKLFF. Combining the CDR3 with reference TRBV19 and TRBJ1-4 gives the whole variable domain DGGITQSPKYLFRKEGQNVTLSCEQNLNHDAMYWYRQDPGQGLRLIYYSQIVNDFQKGDIAEGYSVSREKKESFPLTVTSAQKNPTAFYLCASSPSYPPLTTNEKLFFGSGTQLSVL.

This clone was seen once. This chain connects TRBV5-1 to TRBJ2-2; 8 nucleotides align to TRBD1. Unmatched junction bases numbered 8, after V lost 0 bases and J lost 4 bases. Germline V gene sequence: CDR1 SGHRS, CDR2 YFSETQ. The CDR3 covers 17 residues. CDR3 DNA sequence: TGCGCCAGCAGCTTGGTTATGACAGGGGACAGCACCGGGGAGCTGTTTTTT. It is translated as CASSLVMTGDSTGELFF.